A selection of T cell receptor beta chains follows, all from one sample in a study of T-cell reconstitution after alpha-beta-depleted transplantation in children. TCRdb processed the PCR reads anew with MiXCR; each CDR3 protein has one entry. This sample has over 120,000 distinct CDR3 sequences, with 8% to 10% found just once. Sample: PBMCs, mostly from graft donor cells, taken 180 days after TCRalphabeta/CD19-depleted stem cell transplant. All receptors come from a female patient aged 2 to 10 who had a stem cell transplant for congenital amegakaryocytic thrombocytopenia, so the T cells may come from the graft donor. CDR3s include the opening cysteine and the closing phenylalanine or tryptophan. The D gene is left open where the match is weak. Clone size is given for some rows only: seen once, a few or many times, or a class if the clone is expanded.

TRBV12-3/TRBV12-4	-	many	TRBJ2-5	CASSLGPMGKETQYF	TGTGCCAGCAGTTTAGGACCTATGGGAAAAGAGACCCAGTACTTC
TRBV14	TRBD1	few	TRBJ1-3	CASSLGQGERTGNTIYF	TGTGCCAGCAGCCTCGGACAGGGTGAAAGAACTGGAAACACCATATATTTT
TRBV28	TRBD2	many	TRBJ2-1	CASSFGLAGFYNEQFF	TGTGCCAGCAGTTTCGGTCTAGCGGGATTCTACAATGAGCAGTTCTTC
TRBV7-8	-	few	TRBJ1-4	CASSLALTGIPNEKLFF	TGTGCCAGCAGCTTAGCGCTTACGGGGATCCCTAATGAAAAACTGTTTTTT
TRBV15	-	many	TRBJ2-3	CATSRWRGARTDTQYF	TGTGCCACCAGCAGATGGAGGGGCGCCCGCACAGATACGCAGTATTTT
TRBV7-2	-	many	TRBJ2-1	CASSFQLAYNEQFF	TGTGCCAGCAGCTTCCAACTAGCCTACAATGAGCAGTTCTTC
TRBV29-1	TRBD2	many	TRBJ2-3	CSAPSGNTDTQYF	TGCAGCGCCCCTAGCGGGAACACAGATACGCAGTATTTT
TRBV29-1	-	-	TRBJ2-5	CSVELWPERETQYF	TGCAGCGTTGAACTATGGCCAGAGCGGGAGACCCAGTACTTC
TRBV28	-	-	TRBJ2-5	CAAAGTETQYF	TGTGCGGCCGCGGGGACCGAGACCCAGTACTTC
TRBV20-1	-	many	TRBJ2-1	CSARGLGGNEQFF	TGCAGTGCTAGAGGACTAGGCGGCAATGAGCAGTTCTTC
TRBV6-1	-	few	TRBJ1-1	CATSVSGSAEAFF	TGTGCCACCAGCGTATCAGGCAGCGCTGAAGCTTTCTTT
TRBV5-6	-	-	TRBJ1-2	CASSSDSRGYTF	TGTGCCAGCAGCTCGGACTCCAGGGGCTACACCTTC
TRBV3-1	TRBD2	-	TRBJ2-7	CASSQGGGDYEQYF	TGTGCCAGCAGCCAAGGCGGGGGAGACTACGAGCAGTACTTC
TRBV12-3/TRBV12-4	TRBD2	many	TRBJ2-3	CASSLSGTSGTDTQYF	TGTGCCAGCAGTTTATCCGGGACTAGCGGCACAGATACGCAGTATTTT
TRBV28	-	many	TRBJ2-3	CASSSPTGSRTDTQYF	TGTGCCAGCAGTTCACCTACCGGGAGCCGCACAGATACGCAGTATTTT
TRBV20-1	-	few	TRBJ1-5	CSARDGGPVGEQPQHF	TGCAGTGCTAGAGATGGGGGGCCCGTTGGGGAGCAGCCCCAGCATTTT
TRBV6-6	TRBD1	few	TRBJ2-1	CASSWDRNNEQFF	TGTGCCAGCAGTTGGGACAGGAACAATGAGCAGTTCTTC
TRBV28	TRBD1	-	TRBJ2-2	CASSQTGDTGELFF	TGTGCCAGCAGCCAGACAGGGGACACCGGGGAGCTGTTTTTT
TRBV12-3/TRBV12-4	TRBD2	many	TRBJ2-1	CASSLVAGVFEQFF	TGTGCCAGCAGTTTAGTTGCGGGAGTGTTTGAGCAGTTCTTC
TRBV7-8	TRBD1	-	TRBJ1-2	CASSQTRGIGYGYTF	TGTGCCAGCAGCCAGACCAGGGGGATCGGCTATGGCTACACCTTC
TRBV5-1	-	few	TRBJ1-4	CASSLLTGTNEKLFF	TGCGCCAGCAGCTTACTCACAGGGACTAATGAAAAACTGTTTTTT
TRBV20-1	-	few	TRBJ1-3	CSAPDRGAGNTIYF	TGCAGTGCCCCAGACCGGGGGGCTGGAAACACCATATATTTT
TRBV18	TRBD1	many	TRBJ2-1	CASSPPGQGVYEQFF	TGTGCCAGCTCACCCCCGGGACAGGGGGTCTATGAGCAGTTCTTC
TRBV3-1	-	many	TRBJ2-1	CASSQEVGPYNEQFF	TGTGCCAGCAGCCAAGAAGTGGGCCCCTACAATGAGCAGTTCTTC
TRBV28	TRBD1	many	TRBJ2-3	CASGTGGGTDTQYF	TGTGCCAGCGGGACAGGGGGCGGCACAGATACGCAGTATTTT
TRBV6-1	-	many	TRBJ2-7	CASSVNLAGPTYEQYF	TGTGCCAGCAGTGTAAATCTCGCAGGACCCACCTACGAGCAGTACTTC
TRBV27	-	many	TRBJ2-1	CASSTDIRSEQFF	TGTGCCAGCAGTACTGACATTCGGAGTGAGCAGTTCTTC
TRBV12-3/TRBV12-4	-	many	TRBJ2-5	CASSYVSQETQYF	TGTGCCAGCAGTTACGTCAGCCAAGAGACCCAGTACTTC
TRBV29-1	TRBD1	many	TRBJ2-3	CSDTIRDRGTDTQYF	TGCAGCGATACAATCCGGGACAGGGGCACAGATACGCAGTATTTT
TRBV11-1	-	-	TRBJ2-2	CASSFGRFDTGELFF	TGTGCCAGCAGCTTCGGGCGGTTTGACACCGGGGAGCTGTTTTTT
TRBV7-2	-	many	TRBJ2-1	CASSLGRANEQFF	TGTGCCAGCAGCTTAGGTCGGGCCAATGAGCAGTTCTTC
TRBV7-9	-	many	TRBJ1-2	CASSKPTGPYGYTF	TGTGCCAGCAGCAAACCGACAGGTCCCTATGGCTACACCTTC
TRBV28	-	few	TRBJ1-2	CASSLGRSNYGYTF	TGTGCCAGCAGTTTGGGCAGATCTAACTATGGCTACACCTTC
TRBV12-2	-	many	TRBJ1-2	CASRPTPPGQELYGYTF	TGTGCAAGTCGCCCGACACCCCCGGGACAGGAACTCTATGGCTACACCTTC
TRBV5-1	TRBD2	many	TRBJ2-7	CASSYGLAGDEQYF	TGCGCCAGCAGCTATGGACTAGCGGGAGACGAGCAGTACTTC
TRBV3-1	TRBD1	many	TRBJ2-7	CASSRGDSHYEQYF	TGTGCCAGCAGCAGAGGGGACAGCCACTACGAGCAGTACTTC
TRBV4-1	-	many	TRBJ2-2	CASSQPARTANTGELFF	TGCGCCAGCAGCCAACCGGCGAGGACAGCTAACACCGGGGAGCTGTTTTTT
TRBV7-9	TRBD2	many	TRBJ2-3	CASSLVLAGGTDTQYF	TGTGCCAGCAGCTTAGTCCTAGCGGGGGGGACAGATACGCAGTATTTT
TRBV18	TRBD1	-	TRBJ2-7	CASSLQGKDEQYF	TGTGCCAGCTCCTTACAGGGGAAGGACGAGCAGTACTTC
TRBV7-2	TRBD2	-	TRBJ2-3	CASSLELAVTDTQYF	TGTGCCAGCAGCTTAGAACTAGCGGTCACAGATACGCAGTATTTT
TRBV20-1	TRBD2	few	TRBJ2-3	CSARDPWTSGRSDTQYF	TGCAGTGCTAGAGATCCCTGGACTAGCGGGAGATCAGATACGCAGTATTTT
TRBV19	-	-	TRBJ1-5	CASSSTGSNQPQHF	TGTGCCAGTAGTTCTACAGGATCCAATCAGCCCCAGCATTTT
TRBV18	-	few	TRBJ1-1	CASSQNQGEGTTEAFF	TGTGCCAGCTCACAAAACCAGGGTGAGGGGACAACTGAAGCTTTCTTT
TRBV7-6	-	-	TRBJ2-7	CSSSLGFSPYEQYF	TGTTCCAGCAGCTTGGGGTTCTCCCCCTACGAGCAGTACTTC
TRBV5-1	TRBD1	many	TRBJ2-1	CASSFTGQGQFF	TGCGCCAGCAGCTTTACGGGACAGGGGCAGTTCTTC
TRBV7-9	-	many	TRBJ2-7	CASSLGRVAYEQYF	TGTGCCAGCAGCTTAGGGCGGGTCGCCTACGAGCAGTACTTC
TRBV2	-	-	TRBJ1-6	CASNWGGNSPLHF	TGTGCCAGCAATTGGGGAGGCAATTCACCCCTCCACTTT